The 26 T cell receptor beta chains below were found in one sample sequenced in a study of T cells in localized non-small cell lung cancer. Profiled with immunoSEQ multiplex PCR; TCRdb holds only in-frame clones, not every one. The sample holds approximately 20,000 clones, 85% seen once. The sequences come from PBMCs, collected before any cancer treatment. The source is a woman aged 35-75 years with stage II squamous cell lung carcinoma.

The chain employs TRBV5-4 and TRBJ1-1, with TRBD1 as a possible D gene (5 bases). Germline V gene sequence: CDR1 SGHNT, CDR2 YYREEE (reference sequence). The CDR3 extends over 15 amino acids. V was pared by 0 bases and J by 1 base, with 10 bases between. DNA of the CDR3: TGTGCCAGCAGCTTGGAGGGGCGGAGGAACACTGAAGCTTTCTTT. Protein: CASSLEGRRNTEAFF.

The V gene is TRBV10-3, the J gene TRBJ2-1; 10 nucleotides align to TRBD2. The germline gives CDR1 ENHRY, CDR2 SYGVKD. This CDR3 region has 14 residues. The ends lost 4 bases at V and 7 bases at J; junction bases unmatched: 4. This chain's CDR3 is CAISGSSGRNEQFF. CDR3 nucleotide sequence: TGTGCCATCAGTGGGTCTAGCGGGAGAAATGAGCAGTTCTTC.

The chain has TRBV7-9 and TRBJ2-3; the D gene is possibly TRBD1 (6 bases). Trimming took 10 bases from V and 4 from J, leaving 18 bases between them. The CDR3 runs 14 residues. Germline V gives CDR1 SEHNR, CDR2 FQNEAQ (reference sequence). The CDR3 nucleotides are TGTGCCACCGCAACGTCAGGGGCGGCAGATACGCAGTATTTT. Its protein product is CATATSGAADTQYF.

This clone was counted a single time. The chain uses TRBV5-1 and TRBJ1-3, with no clear D. V was pared by 4 bases and J by 1 base, with 9 bases between. This CDR3 spans 14 amino acids. Per germline, CDR1 SGHRS and CDR2 YFSETQ. The CDR3 bases are TGCGCCAGCAGCCTGGACTTATCTGGAAACACCATATATTTT. It specifies CASSLDLSGNTIYF.

The chain has TRBV11-3 and TRBJ2-6; possible D gene TRBD1, 5 bases. V lost 1 base and J lost 2, with 9 bases in between. The CDR3 is 16 amino acids. Looked up from germline, CDR1 is SGHNT and CDR2 is YENEEA. The CDR3 sequence: CASSLGVGAGANVLTF. The CDR3 DNA follows: TGTGCCAGCAGCTTAGGGGTAGGGGCTGGGGCCAACGTCCTGACTTTC.

J is TRBJ2-1 and V is TRBV4-1; 11 bases are shared with TRBD2. The V and J ends lost 3 bases and 4 bases, in that order; junction bases with no gene match: 5. This CDR3 is 16 amino acids long. Germline CDR1 is MGHRA and CDR2 is YSYEKL. The CDR3 nucleotides read TGCGCCAGCAGCCAGGCGACTAGCGGGGTTTACAATGAGCAGTTCTTC. It yields the protein CASSQATSGVYNEQFF.

The chain carries TRBV7-9 and TRBJ1-2, with D perhaps TRBD1 (6 bases). Germline V gives CDR1 SEHNR, CDR2 FQNEAQ (reference sequence). This CDR3 comprises 14 residues. Trimming removed 9 bases at V and 6 bases at J, with 20 bases between. In DNA, the CDR3 is TGTGCCAGTCAAGGACCAGCAGGGGACGATGGCTACACCTTC. As protein: CASQGPAGDDGYTF.

The genes are TRBV4-1 and TRBJ2-1; the D gene could be TRBD1 or TRBD2 (6 bases each). The CDR3 contains 13 residues. Germline V gene data show CDR1 as MGHRA and CDR2 as YSYEKL. Trimming removed 1 base from V and 10 bases from J, with 11 bases in between. The CDR3 nucleotides are TGCGCCAGCAGCCAAGGGAAGGGGGGCGAGCAGTTCTTC. Its protein is CASSQGKGGEQFF.

V usage is TRBV19 and J usage is TRBJ1-5; TRBD1 matches at 8 bases. Germline V gene data show CDR1 as LNHDA and CDR2 as SQIVND (reference sequence). The CDR3 runs to 16 residues. V shed 5 bases, J shed 1 base, and the junction held 7 bases outside the gene matches. The CDR3 DNA reads as TGTGCCAGTAGTCCAATACAGGGGGTAAGCAATCAGCCCCAGCATTTT. Its protein product is CASSPIQGVSNQPQHF.

This chain joins TRBV6-4 and TRBJ1-5, with D possibly being TRBD1 (5 bases). Germline-derived CDR1 and CDR2 are MRHNA and SNTAGT. Trimming pared 3 bases from V and 2 bases from J, leaving 11 bases between. The CDR3 contains 15 residues. Here the CDR3 DNA reads TGTGCCAGCAGTGAATCGGGGGATGGCAATCAGCCCCAGCATTTT. Residues: CASSESGDGNQPQHF.

The gene calls are TRBV6-1 and TRBJ1-2, with D hard to call. V dropped 7 bases and J dropped 4 bases, with 13 bases sitting between them. CDR3 length: 13 amino acids. Germline CDR1 reads MNHNS; CDR2 reads SASEGT. The CDR3 nucleotides are TGTGCCAGCACCTCCGGGCCAGGCTATGGCTACACCTTC. It is translated as CASTSGPGYGYTF.

V is TRBV9 and J is TRBJ2-5; D unresolved. The V end lost 0 bases, the J end lost 1 base, and 10 bases lay between the germline ends. This CDR3 contains 15 residues. Germline V lookup: CDR1 SGDLS, CDR2 YYNGEE. The DNA of the CDR3 is TGTGCCAGCAGCGTAGGATCCCACGGCCAAGAGACCCAGTACTTC. This codes for CASSVGSHGQETQYF.

The chain joins TRBV10-2 to TRBJ1-2, with 10 bases lining up with TRBD1. In germline, CDR1 is WSHSY, CDR2 SAAADI. The CDR3 totals 15 residues. After removal of 3 bases from V and 2 bases from J, the junction contained 3 bases not matched to a gene. In DNA form, the CDR3 reads TGCGCCAGCAGTGAACCGGGACAGGGGAACTATGGCTACACCTTC. It specifies CASSEPGQGNYGYTF.

This chain links TRBV15 with TRBJ2-7; TRBD2 might be the D (8 bases). Trimming stripped 1 base from V and 3 bases from J, with 13 bases between. Per the germline V gene, CDR1 is LNHNV and CDR2 is YYDKDF (reference sequence). The CDR3 extends over 15 amino acids. The CDR3 sequence: CATSRGDSGGYEQYF. The DNA of the CDR3 is TGTGCCACCAGCAGAGGGGACAGCGGGGGCTACGAGCAGTACTTC.

The rearrangement uses TRBV5-1 and TRBJ1-1; D is unresolved. Germline V gives CDR1 SGHRS, CDR2 YFSETQ. The CDR3 consists of 14 residues. V lost 0 bases, J lost 2 bases, and 8 bases lay in between. The CDR3 DNA reads as TGCGCCAGCAGCTTGGACGCAGGAAACACTGAAGCTTTCTTT. It is translated as CASSLDAGNTEAFF.

The chain joins TRBV6-1 to TRBJ2-3; 7 nucleotides line up with TRBD2. V was clipped by 5 bases and J by 7 bases; unmatched bases: 9. This CDR3 region has 14 residues. Germline loops: CDR1 MNHNS, CDR2 SASEGT. CDR3: CASSPTSAPHTQYF. The CDR3 region has the DNA TGTGCCAGCAGTCCTACTAGCGCACCACATACGCAGTATTTT.

The chain has TRBV2 and TRBJ2-5, with TRBD1 as a possible D gene (6 bases). CDR1 is SNHLY and CDR2 is FYNNEI in the germline V gene. Trimming took off 6 bases at V and 5 bases at J, with 22 bases between the two ends. The CDR3 runs to 16 residues. CDR3 sequence (DNA): TGTGCCAGCAGCCAGCTGACAACTCAGCAGGGGGAGACCCAGTACTTC. As protein: CASSQLTTQQGETQYF.

The chain combines TRBV5-4 with TRBJ1-3; weak D call: TRBD1 (6 bases). Deletions cut 5 bases from V and 2 bases from J, with 14 bases between. The CDR3 extends over 15 amino acids. Germline V gene data show CDR1 as SGHNT and CDR2 as YYREEE (reference sequence). The CDR3 coding sequence is TGTGCCAGCAGTCGATTGGGGACAACTGGAAACACCATATATTTT. Protein: CASSRLGTTGNTIYF.

The chain links TRBV4-2 to TRBJ2-5, with D possibly TRBD1 on 6 matching bases. Germline assignment: CDR1 LGHNA and CDR2 YNFKEQ. V dropped 1 base and J dropped 7 bases, with 16 bases sitting between them. CDR3 length: 15 amino acids. CDR3 DNA: TGTGCCAGCAGCCAAGTTCAGGGGACGGTAGGGACCCAGTACTTC. Residues: CASSQVQGTVGTQYF.

The chain combines TRBV9 with TRBJ1-4, with no clear D. Germline CDR1 and CDR2: SGDLS and YYNGEE. This CDR3 contains 15 residues. Trimming took 0 bases from V and 6 from J, leaving 12 bases between them. CDR3 protein: CASSVVGLKDEKLFF. The CDR3 DNA is TGTGCCAGCAGCGTAGTGGGCTTAAAAGATGAAAAACTGTTTTTT.

This clone is medium-sized (0.01 to 0.1%). The rearrangement uses TRBV14 and TRBJ2-1; D may be TRBD2 (5 bases). Trimming took off 0 bases at V and 6 bases at J, with 18 bases between the two ends. The germline gives CDR1 SGHDN, CDR2 FVKESK. This CDR3 has 17 residues. As DNA, the CDR3 is TGTGCCAGCAGCCAAGATATCTTGCAGGAAGGGAGCAATGAGCAGTTCTTC. Its translation: CASSQDILQEGSNEQFF.

The chain uses TRBV27 and TRBJ1-1, with D possibly being TRBD1 (5 bases). V shed 6 bases and J shed 1 base, with 15 bases lying between them. From germline, CDR1 is MNHEY and CDR2 SMNVEV (reference sequence). There are 15 residues in the CDR3. The CDR3 sequence: CASRPMGGRNTEAFF. Here the CDR3 DNA reads TGTGCCAGCAGGCCCATGGGGGGGAGGAACACTGAAGCTTTCTTT.

The J gene is TRBJ2-7, the V gene TRBV5-6, with a possible D match to TRBD2 (5 bases). The CDR3 length is 15 residues. From germline, CDR1 is SGHDT and CDR2 YYEEEE. V was shortened by 1 base and J by 1 base, with 12 bases between the two germline ends. The CDR3 nucleotides are TGTGCCAGCAGCTTGCTCGGGGTCCTATCCTACGAGCAGTACTTC. This gives the protein CASSLLGVLSYEQYF.

The chain carries TRBV15 and TRBJ2-5, with 12 nucleotides matching TRBD2. Germline V CDR1 and CDR2: LNHNV, YYDKDF (reference sequence). There are 16 residues in the CDR3. J was trimmed by 5 bases and V by 8 bases; bases with no gene match: 12. The CDR3 loop reads CATSTWTSGTGETQYF. For the CDR3, the DNA is TGTGCCACCTCTACTTGGACTAGCGGGACTGGGGAGACCCAGTACTTC. The whole variable domain, remainder taken from reference TRBV15 and TRBJ2-5, is DAMVIQNPRYQVTQFGKPVTLSCSQTLNHNVMYWYQQKSSQAPKLLFHYYDKDFNNEADTPDNFQSRRPNTSFCFLDIRSPGLGDTAMYLCATSTWTSGTGETQYFGPGTRLLVL.

This chain uses TRBV7-8 with TRBJ2-7; D remains ambiguous. CDR3 length equals 15 residues. Looked up from germline, CDR1 is SGHVS and CDR2 is FQNEAQ. V was cut by 1 base and J by 1 base, with 11 bases left in between. The CDR3 nucleotides are TGTGCCAGCAGCTTAGGAAGGGCCAGATCCTACGAGCAGTACTTC. Translating it yields CASSLGRARSYEQYF.

The V gene is TRBV2, the J gene TRBJ2-3; 8 positions match TRBD2. V lost 6 bases, J lost 3 bases, and 8 bases stayed unmatched. CDR3 size: 15 residues. Per the germline V gene, CDR1 is SNHLY and CDR2 is FYNNEI. CDR3 residues: CASSGGAGRTDTQYF. Here the CDR3 DNA reads TGTGCCAGCAGCGGGGGGGCAGGGAGGACAGATACGCAGTATTTT.